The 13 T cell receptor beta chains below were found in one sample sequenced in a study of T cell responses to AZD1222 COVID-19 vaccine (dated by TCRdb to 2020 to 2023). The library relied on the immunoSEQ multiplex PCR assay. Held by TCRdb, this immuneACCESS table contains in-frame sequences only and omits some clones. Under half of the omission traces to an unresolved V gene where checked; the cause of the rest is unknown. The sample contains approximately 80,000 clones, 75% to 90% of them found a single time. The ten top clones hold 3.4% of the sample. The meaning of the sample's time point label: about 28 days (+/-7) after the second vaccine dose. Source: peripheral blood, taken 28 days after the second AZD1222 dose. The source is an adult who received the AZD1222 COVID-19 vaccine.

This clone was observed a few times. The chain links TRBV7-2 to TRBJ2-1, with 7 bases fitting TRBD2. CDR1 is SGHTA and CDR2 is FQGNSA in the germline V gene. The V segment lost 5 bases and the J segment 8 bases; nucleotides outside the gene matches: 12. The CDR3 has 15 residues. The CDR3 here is CASSQLAGSRDEQFF. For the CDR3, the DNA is TGTGCCAGCAGCCAGTTAGCGGGTAGCCGGGATGAGCAGTTCTTC.

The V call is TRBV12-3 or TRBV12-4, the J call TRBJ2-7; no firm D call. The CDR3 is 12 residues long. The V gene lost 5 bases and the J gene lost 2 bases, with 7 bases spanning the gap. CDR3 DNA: TGTGCCAGCAGTGTAACAACCTACGAGCAGTACTTC. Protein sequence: CASSVTTYEQYF.

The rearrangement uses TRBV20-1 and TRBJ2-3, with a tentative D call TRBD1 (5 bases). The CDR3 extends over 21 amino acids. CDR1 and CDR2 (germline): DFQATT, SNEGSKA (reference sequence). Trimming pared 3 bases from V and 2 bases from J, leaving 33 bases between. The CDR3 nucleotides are TGCAGTGCTAGTTCTCCGAGTCGACAGTTGATTTACGGAGTTATCACAGATACGCAGTATTTT. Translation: CSASSPSRQLIYGVITDTQYF.

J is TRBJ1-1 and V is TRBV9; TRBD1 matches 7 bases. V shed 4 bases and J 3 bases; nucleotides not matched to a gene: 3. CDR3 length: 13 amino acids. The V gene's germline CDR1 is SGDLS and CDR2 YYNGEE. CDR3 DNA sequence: TGTGCCAGCAGCAACAGGGGTGACACTGAAGCTTTCTTT. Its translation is CASSNRGDTEAFF.

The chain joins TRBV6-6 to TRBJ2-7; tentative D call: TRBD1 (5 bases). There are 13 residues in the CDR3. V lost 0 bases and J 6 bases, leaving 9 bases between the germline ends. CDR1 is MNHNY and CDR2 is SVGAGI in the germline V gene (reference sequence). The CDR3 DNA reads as TGTGCCAGCAGTTACTCGGGGCTTTCCGAGCAGTACTTC. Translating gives CASSYSGLSEQYF.

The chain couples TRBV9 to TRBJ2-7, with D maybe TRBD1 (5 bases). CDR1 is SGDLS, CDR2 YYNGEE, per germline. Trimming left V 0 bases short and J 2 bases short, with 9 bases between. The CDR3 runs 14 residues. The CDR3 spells CASSVGGGTYEQYF. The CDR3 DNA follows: TGTGCCAGCAGCGTAGGGGGCGGAACCTACGAGCAGTACTTC. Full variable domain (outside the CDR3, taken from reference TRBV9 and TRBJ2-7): DSGVTQTPKHLITATGQRVTLRCSPRSGDLSVYWYQQSLDQGLQFLIQYYNGEERAKGNILERFSAQQFPDLHSELNLSSLELGDSALYFCASSVGGGTYEQYFGPGTRLTVT.

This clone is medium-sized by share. The CDR3, as DNA: TGCAGCGTTAAGGCAGGGACGAACACTGAAGCTTTCTTT. Protein: CSVKAGTNTEAFF. The V and J genes are TRBV29-1 and TRBJ1-1, with D maybe TRBD1 (5 bases). Per the germline V gene, CDR1 is SQVTM and CDR2 is ANQGSEA. The CDR3 is 13 residues long. The ends were cut back, 5 bases at V and 1 base at J, with 11 bases in the middle.

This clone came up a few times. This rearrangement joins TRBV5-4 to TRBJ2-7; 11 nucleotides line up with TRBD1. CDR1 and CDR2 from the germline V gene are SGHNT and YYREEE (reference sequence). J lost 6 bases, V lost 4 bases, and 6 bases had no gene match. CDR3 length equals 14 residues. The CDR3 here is CASSPRDRGGEQYF. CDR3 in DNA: TGTGCCAGCAGCCCGCGGGACAGGGGGGGCGAGCAGTACTTC. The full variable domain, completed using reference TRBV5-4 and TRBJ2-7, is ETGVTQSPTHLIKTRGQQVTLRCSSQSGHNTVSWYQQALGQGPQFIFQYYREEENGRGNFPPRFSGLQFPNYSSELNVNALELDDSALYLCASSPRDRGGEQYFGPGTRLTVT.

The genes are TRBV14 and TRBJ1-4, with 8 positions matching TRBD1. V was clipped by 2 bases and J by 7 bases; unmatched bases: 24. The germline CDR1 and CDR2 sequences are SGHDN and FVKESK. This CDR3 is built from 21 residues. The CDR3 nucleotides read TGTGCCAGCAGCCAACTTTCCCCTTTTACAGGGGGGACGCAGAGAAGTGAAAAACTGTTTTTT. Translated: CASSQLSPFTGGTQRSEKLFF.

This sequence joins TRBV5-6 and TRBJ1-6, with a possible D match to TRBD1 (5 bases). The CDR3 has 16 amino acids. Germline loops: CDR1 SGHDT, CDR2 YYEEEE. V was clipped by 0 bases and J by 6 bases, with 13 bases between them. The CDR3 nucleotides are TGTGCCAGCAGCTTGGCCCCGGGGGGTAGTAATTCACCCCTCCACTTT. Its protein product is CASSLAPGGSNSPLHF. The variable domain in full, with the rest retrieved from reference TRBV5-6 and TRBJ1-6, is DAGVTQSPTHLIKTRGQQVTLRCSPKSGHDTVSWYQQALGQGPQFIFQYYEEEERQRGNFPDRFSGHQFPNYSSELNVNALLLGDSALYLCASSLAPGGSNSPLHFGNGTRLTVT.

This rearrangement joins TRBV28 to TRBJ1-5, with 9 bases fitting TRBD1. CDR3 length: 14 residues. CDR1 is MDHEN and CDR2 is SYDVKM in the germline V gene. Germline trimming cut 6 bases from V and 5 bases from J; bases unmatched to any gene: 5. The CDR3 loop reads CASSWDRVYQPQHF. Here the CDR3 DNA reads TGTGCCAGCAGCTGGGACAGGGTGTATCAGCCCCAGCATTTT.

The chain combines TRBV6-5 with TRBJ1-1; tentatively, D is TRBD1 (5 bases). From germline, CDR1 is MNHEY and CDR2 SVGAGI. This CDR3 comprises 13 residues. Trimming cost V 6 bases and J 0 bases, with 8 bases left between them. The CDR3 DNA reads TGTGCCAGCAGCCTGACAGTGAACACTGAAGCTTTCTTT. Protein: CASSLTVNTEAFF.

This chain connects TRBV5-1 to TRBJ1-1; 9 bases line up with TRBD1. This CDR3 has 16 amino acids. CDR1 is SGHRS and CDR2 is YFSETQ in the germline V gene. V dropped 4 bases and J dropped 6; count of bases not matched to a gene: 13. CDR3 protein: CASSTRQGDPSSEAFF. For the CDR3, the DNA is TGCGCCAGCAGCACTCGACAGGGGGACCCCAGCTCTGAAGCTTTCTTT.